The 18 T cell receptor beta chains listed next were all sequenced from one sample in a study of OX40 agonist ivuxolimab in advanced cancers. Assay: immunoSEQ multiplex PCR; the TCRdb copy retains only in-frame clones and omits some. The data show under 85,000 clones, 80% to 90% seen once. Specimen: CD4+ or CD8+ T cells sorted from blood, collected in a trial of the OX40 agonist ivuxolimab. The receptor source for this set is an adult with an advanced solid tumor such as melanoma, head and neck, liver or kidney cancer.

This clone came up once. The CDR3 region has the DNA TGTGCCAGCAGTTATCGGGGGCTAGCGGGAGCCGGGGAGCTGTTTTTT. Its translation: CASSYRGLAGAGELFF. V usage is TRBV6-6 and J usage is TRBJ2-2; 10 bases match TRBD2. The J segment lost 6 bases and the V segment lost 3 bases, leaving 7 bases of the junction unmatched. The CDR3 length is 16 residues. CDR1 and CDR2 (germline): MNHNY, SVGAGI (reference sequence).

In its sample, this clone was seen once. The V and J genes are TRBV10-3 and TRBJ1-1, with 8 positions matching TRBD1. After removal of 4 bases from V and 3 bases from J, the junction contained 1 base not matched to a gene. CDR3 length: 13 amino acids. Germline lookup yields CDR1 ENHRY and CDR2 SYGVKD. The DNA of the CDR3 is TGTGCCATCAGTGGACAGGGGCACACTGAAGCTTTCTTT. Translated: CAISGQGHTEAFF.

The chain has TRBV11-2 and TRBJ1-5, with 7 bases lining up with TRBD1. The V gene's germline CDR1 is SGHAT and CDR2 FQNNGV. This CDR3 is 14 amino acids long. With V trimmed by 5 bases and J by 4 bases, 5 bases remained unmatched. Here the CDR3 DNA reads TGTGCCAGCAGCCGGGACAGACCAAATCAGCCCCAGCATTTT. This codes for CASSRDRPNQPQHF.

This CDR3 reads CASSLWGGEAFF. In nucleotides, the CDR3 is TGTGCCAGCAGCTTGTGGGGGGGCGAAGCTTTCTTT. The chain recombines TRBV7-2 with TRBJ1-1; TRBD1 is a possible D gene (6 bases). The ends were cut back, 3 bases at V and 8 bases at J, with 10 bases in the middle. The germline CDR1 and CDR2 sequences are SGHTA and FQGNSA. This CDR3 region has 12 residues.

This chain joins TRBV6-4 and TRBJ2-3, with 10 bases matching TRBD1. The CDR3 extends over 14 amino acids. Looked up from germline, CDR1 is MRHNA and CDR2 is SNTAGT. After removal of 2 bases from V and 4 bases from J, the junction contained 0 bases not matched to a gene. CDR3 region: CASSDGTGADTQYF. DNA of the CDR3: TGTGCCAGCAGTGACGGGACAGGGGCAGATACGCAGTATTTT.

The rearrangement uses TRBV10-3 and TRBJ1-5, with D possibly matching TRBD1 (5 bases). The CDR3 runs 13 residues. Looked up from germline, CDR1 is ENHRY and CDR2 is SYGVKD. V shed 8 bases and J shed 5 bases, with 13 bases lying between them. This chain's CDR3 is CAIGGRADQPQHF. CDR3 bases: TGTGCCATCGGTGGCAGGGCCGATCAGCCCCAGCATTTT.

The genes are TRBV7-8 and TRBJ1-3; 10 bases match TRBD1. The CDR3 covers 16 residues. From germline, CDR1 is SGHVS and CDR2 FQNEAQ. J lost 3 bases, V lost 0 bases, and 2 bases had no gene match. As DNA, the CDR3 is TGTGCCAGCAGCTTAGCGAGGACAGGGGGTGGAAACACCATATATTTT. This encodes CASSLARTGGGNTIYF.

CDR3 coding DNA: TGTGCCATCAGTCCCCCTAGCGGGCTAGGGGCAGATACGCAGTATTTT. It codes for CAISPPSGLGADTQYF. This sequence joins TRBV10-3 and TRBJ2-3; 8 bases align to TRBD2. The CDR3 is 16 amino acids. Germline V CDR1 and CDR2: ENHRY, SYGVKD. The V gene end was trimmed by 5 bases and the J gene end by 4 bases; junction bases not matched to a gene: 11.

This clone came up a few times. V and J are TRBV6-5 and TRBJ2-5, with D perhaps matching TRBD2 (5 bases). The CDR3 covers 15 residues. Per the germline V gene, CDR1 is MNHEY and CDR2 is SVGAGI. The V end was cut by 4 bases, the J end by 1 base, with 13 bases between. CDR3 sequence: CASSSASSGQETQYF. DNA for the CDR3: TGTGCCAGCAGTTCCGCGAGCAGCGGCCAAGAGACCCAGTACTTC.

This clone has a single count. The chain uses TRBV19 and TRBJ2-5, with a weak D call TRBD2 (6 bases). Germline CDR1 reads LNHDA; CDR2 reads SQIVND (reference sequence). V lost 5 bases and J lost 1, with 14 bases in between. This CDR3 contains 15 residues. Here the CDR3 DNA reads TGTGCCAGTAGTCAGGGAGGTACTCTCCAAGAGACCCAGTACTTC. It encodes CASSQGGTLQETQYF.

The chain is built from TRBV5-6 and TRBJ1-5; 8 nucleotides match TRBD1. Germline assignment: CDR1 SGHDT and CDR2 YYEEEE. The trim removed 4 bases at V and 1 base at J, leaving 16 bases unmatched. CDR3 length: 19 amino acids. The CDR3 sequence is CASSGWNTWTGSSNQPQHF. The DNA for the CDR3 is TGTGCCAGCAGCGGGTGGAATACTTGGACAGGGTCAAGCAATCAGCCCCAGCATTTT.

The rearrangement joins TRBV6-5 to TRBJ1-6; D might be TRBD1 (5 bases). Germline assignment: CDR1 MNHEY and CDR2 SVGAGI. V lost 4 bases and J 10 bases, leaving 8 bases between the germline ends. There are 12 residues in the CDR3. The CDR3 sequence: CASSWGDSPLHF. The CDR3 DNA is TGTGCCAGCAGTTGGGGCGACTCACCCCTCCACTTT.

CDR3 amino acids: CASSFKGWDTQYF. The CDR3 DNA follows: TGTGCCAGCAGCTTCAAGGGGTGGGATACGCAGTATTTT. The genes are TRBV7-2 and TRBJ2-3; a possible D gene is TRBD1 (5 bases). The V and J ends lost 3 bases and 6 bases respectively, with 10 bases between them. From germline, CDR1 is SGHTA and CDR2 FQGNSA. The CDR3 covers 13 residues. The full variable domain, with the rest looked up from reference TRBV7-2 and TRBJ2-3, is GAGVSQSPSNKVTEKGKDVELRCDPISGHTALYWYRQSLGQGLEFLIYFQGNSAPDKSGLPSDRFSAERTGGSVSTLTIQRTQQEDSAVYLCASSFKGWDTQYFGPGTRLTVL.

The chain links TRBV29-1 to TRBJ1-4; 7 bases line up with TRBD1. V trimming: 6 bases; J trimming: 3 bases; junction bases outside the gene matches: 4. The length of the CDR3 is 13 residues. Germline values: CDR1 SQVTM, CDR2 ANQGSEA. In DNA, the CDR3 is TGCAGCGTCACGACAGGGTCTAATGAAAAACTGTTTTTT. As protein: CSVTTGSNEKLFF.

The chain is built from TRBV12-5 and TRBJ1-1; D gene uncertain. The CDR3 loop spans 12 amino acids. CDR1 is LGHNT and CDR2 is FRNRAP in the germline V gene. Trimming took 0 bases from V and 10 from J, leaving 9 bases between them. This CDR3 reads CASGLVREGAFF. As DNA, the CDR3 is TGTGCTAGTGGTTTGGTACGGGAGGGAGCTTTCTTT.

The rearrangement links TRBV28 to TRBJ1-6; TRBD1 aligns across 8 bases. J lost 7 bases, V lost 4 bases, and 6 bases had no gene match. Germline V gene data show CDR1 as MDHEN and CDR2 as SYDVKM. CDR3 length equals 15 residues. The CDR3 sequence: CASSYGQGGNSPLHF. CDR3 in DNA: TGTGCCAGCAGTTATGGACAGGGCGGGAATTCACCCCTCCACTTT. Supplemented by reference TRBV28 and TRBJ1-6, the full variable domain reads DVKVTQSSRYLVKRTGEKVFLECVQDMDHENMFWYRQDPGLGLRLIYFSYDVKMKEKGDIPEGYSVSREKKERFSLILESASTNQTSMYLCASSYGQGGNSPLHFGNGTRLTVT.

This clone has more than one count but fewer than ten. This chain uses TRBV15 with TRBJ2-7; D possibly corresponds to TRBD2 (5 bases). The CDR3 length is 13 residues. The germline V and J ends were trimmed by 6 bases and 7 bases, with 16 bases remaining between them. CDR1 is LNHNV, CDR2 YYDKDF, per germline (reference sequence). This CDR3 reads CATRFGGGLEQYF. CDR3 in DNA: TGTGCCACCAGATTCGGAGGAGGACTGGAGCAGTACTTC. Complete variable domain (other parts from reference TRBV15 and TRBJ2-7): DAMVIQNPRYQVTQFGKPVTLSCSQTLNHNVMYWYQQKSSQAPKLLFHYYDKDFNNEADTPDNFQSRRPNTSFCFLDIRSPGLGDTAMYLCATRFGGGLEQYFGPGTRLTVT.

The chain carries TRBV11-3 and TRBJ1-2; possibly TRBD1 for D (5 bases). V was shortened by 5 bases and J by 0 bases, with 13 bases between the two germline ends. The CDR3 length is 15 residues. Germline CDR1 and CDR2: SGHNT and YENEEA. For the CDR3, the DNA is TGTGCCAGCAGCGCCGGGACCGCAGCTAACTATGGCTACACCTTC. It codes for CASSAGTAANYGYTF. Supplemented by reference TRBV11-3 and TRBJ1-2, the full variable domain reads EAGVVQSPRYKIIEKKQPVAFWCNPISGHNTLYWYLQNLGQGPELLIRYENEEAVDDSQLPKDRFSAERLKGVDSTLKIQPAELGDSAVYLCASSAGTAANYGYTFGSGTRLTVV.